This T cell receptor (beta chain) comes out of a study of response to subunit inactivated influenza vaccine (dated by TCRdb to 2017 to 2018). In terms of the full investigation: The study used deep quantitative T cell receptor repertoire profiling to track responses to a trivalent subunit inactivated influenza vaccine. Summary of the overall study and its limitations: The authors suggested that each seasonal influenza vaccination may recruit only a limited number of new T cells.

The library was made by RT-PCR. The sequencing machine was an Illumina HiSeq 2500. TCRdb trimmed the raw reads at Q25, called clones with MiXCR and kept productive beta chains. Every entry covers one CDR3 protein and lists the most common genes and DNA from its rows. The sample table shows just under 550,000 distinct CDR3 sequences, and under 30% are seen once. 2.8% of the sample goes to the ten largest clones. The sample holds a few counts of this clonotype. The specificity of this receptor is unknown. No much larger clonotype is one base removed from it; base qualities were not supplied. Per the germline V gene, LGHNA is the CDR1 and YSLEER is the CDR2. Including cysteine and phenylalanine, the CDR3 has 15 amino acids. Only CDR3 DNA is held: 45 bases, read in frame from base 1. Between the V and J ends, shortened by 0 bases and 4 bases respectively, the junction contains 10 bases. Separately, the same data were catalogued under a study of T cells expressing NK-cell markers. The second investigation adds: The TCR beta cDNA libraries were made using 5'RACE template switching, a step that added both a universal primer site and unique molecular identifiers. Three sorted T-cell subsets (CD3+CD56+NKG2C+, CD3+CD56+NKG2C- and CD3+CD56-NKG2C+) from fewer than 10 donors had their TCR beta-chain repertoires profiled. Among the eight sequenced donors, only one was HCMV-seronegative, while the other seven were HCMV-seropositive. In several experiments an anti-gammadeltaTCR antibody was added to restrict sorting to alphabetaTCR-expressing T cells. In over 5 donors, the dominant CD3+CD56+NKG2C+ clonotypes were among the top 10 CD8+ clonotypes and accounted for about 1.0-7.5% of CD8+ T cells. Those dominant clonotypes were again the most abundant among CD3+CD56-NKG2C+ cells in a handful of donors, at roughly 28.3-65%. It remained unclear whether the expanded NKG2C-expressing T cell clones were specific for HCMV antigens. The eight sequenced donors were randomly selected healthy volunteers, three men and five women. A commercial ELISA kit detecting HCMV-specific IgG in serum was used to determine HCMV serostatus. Peripheral blood mononuclear cells were isolated from blood by Ficoll density gradient centrifugation. Using Miltenyi isolation kits, CD4+ and CD8+ T cells were isolated from PBMC through magnetic immunoseparation. cDNA synthesis was primed from the TCR beta constant segment, followed by two successive PCR amplification steps. Sequencing of the libraries produced 2 x 150 bp reads on Illumina HiSeq 2000/2500, MiSeq or NextSeq. MIGEC was used to demultiplex reads and group reads by UMI, and MiTCR was used to assemble and quantify clonotypes. Only TCR cDNA sequences supported by at least two reads were kept to exclude erroneous sequences. The tcR package was used for downstream repertoire analysis, and clonotypes were matched across fractions by CDR3 nucleotide sequence plus V segment. VDJmatch was used to annotate antigen specificity against VDJdb, with one amino acid substitution in CDR3 allowed.

This TCR was sampled from a man aged 50 to 60 who received an inactivated influenza vaccine. Donor details come from another sample of the same person, matched by shared clones. The sequenced sample was CD4+ T cells sorted from PBMCs, obtained approximately 12 days after vaccination. Rearrangement joined TRBV4-3 to TRBJ1-5, with no D gene named confidently. DNA sequence: TGCGCCAGCAGCCAAGATTGGGGATATAATCAGCCCCAGCATTTT. This codes for CASSQDWGYNQPQHF.